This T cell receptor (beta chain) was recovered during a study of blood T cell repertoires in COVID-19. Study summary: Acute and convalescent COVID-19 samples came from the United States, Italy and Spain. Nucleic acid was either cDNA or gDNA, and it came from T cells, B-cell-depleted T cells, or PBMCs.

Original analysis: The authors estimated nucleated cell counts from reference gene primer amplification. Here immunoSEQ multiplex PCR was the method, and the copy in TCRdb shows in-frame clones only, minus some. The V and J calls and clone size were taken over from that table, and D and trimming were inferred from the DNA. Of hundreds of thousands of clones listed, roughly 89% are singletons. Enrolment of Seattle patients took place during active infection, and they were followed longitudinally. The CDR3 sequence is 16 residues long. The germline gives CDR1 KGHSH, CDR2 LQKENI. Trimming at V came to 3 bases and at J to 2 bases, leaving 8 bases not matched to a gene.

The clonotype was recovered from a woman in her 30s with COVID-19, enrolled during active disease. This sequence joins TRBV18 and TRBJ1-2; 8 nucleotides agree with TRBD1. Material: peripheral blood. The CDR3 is CASSPTTRQGNYGYTF. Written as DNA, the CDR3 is TGTGCCAGCTCACCGACGACACGACAGGGGAACTATGGCTACACCTTC.